This T cell receptor (beta chain) was found in a study of T cell responses to AZD1222 COVID-19 vaccine. General study results and limits: CD4 TCRs covered the whole spike, strongest at regions 160-218 and 743-854.

Concerning this clone: Antigen specificity is unknown.

Clones were sequenced by immunoSEQ multiplex PCR, and TCRdb holds only the in-frame ones, with some missing. The sample consists of over 100,000 clones, roughly nine tenths of them appearing once. This CDR3 spans 14 amino acids. The V gene lost 3 bases and the J gene lost 8 bases, with 13 bases spanning the gap. The germline V gene encodes CDR1 SNHLY and CDR2 FYNNEI. The clonotype comes from an adult who received the MenACWY meningococcal vaccine as a control. The sequencing here drew on peripheral blood, taken 28 days after the second dose of the MenACWY control vaccine. This chain connects TRBV2 to TRBJ1-4; D is undetermined. This chain's CDR3 is CASSEGQSEEKLFF. CDR3 coding DNA: TGTGCCAGCAGTGAGGGTCAGTCGGAAGAAAAACTGTTTTTT.